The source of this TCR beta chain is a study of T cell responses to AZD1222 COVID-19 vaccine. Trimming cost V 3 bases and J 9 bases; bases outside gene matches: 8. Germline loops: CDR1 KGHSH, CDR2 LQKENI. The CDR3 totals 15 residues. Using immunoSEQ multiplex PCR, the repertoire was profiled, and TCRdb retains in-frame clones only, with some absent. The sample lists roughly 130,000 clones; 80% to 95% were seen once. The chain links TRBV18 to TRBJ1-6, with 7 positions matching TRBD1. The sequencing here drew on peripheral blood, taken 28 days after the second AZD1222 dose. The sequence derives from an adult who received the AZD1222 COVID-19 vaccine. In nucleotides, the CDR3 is TGTGCCAGCTCACCGGGACAGATATCAGGTTCACCCCTCCACTTT. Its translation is CASSPGQISGSPLHF.